The following is a TCR beta chain sequence with its context. This receptor's antigen is unknown. No base-level quality is on record; no much larger clone is a single base apart. The germline V gene (reference sequence) sets CDR1 to SEHNR and CDR2 to FQNEAQ. The CDR3 measures 16 amino acids from cysteine to phenylalanine. Only the CDR3 region is kept as DNA, spanning 48 bases read in frame from base 1. After removal of 5 bases from V and 5 bases from J, the junction retains 8 bases not matched to a gene. The sample comes from a study of response to subunit inactivated influenza vaccine (dated by TCRdb to the late 2010s). Background for the entire study: The study used deep quantitative T cell receptor repertoire profiling to track responses to a trivalent subunit inactivated influenza vaccine.

What the study reported, not specific to this receptor: The authors proposed that each seasonal influenza vaccination may bring in only a limited number of new T cells.

The protocol used for the library was RT-PCR. The sequencer was an Illumina HiSeq 2500. TCRdb trimmed public reads at Q25 via fastp, called clones via MiXCR and kept in-frame beta chains. All rows with the same CDR3 protein become a single entry with the most common DNA and genes. The sample table records hundreds of thousands of distinct CDR3 sequences; 21% of these occur just once. More than 8.5% of the sample rests with the top ten. Sequencing used PBMCs from blood, obtained less than 22 months after vaccination. The TCR comes from a man between 50 and 75 years old who received an inactivated influenza vaccine. Donor details come from another sample of the same person, matched by shared clones. The chain links TRBV7-9 with TRBJ2-3, and TRBD2 aligns with 12 junction nucleotides. CDR3 sequence: CASSPGLAGKRDTQYF. The DNA sequence is TGTGCCAGCAGCCCCGGACTAGCGGGAAAGAGAGATACGCAGTATTTT.